This is a list of T cell receptor beta chains from one sample in a study of metastatic and nonmetastatic thyroid tumors. MiXCR was used by TCRdb to re-call the PCR reads. The repertoire holds under 30,000 clones, with 14% to 15% as singletons. Material for sequencing was blood. The receptors derive from a female donor with papillary thyroid cancer or a benign thyroid nodule (not recorded which). Some clones in this sample may be carry-over from other donors' samples. The CDR3 runs from the conserved cysteine through the conserved F or W.

V,J,CDR3
TRBV5-6,TRBJ2-2,CVSSNGASGELFF
TRBV4-2,TRBJ2-2,CASSQEGLAGGVAGELFF
TRBV6-5,TRBJ1-1,CASSLEVRATEAFF
TRBV20-1,TRBJ1-1,CSARPWTVGTEAFF
TRBV28,TRBJ2-7,CASIVIVATYEQYF
TRBV11-2,TRBJ2-1,CASSRPPFEDRGTDEQFF
TRBV3-1,TRBJ2-7,CASSQNPDEQYF
TRBV9,TRBJ2-3,CASSVGVGSTDTQYF
TRBV2,TRBJ2-7,CASSDPSGTHASEQYF
TRBV20-1,TRBJ2-2,CSARACGSTVELFF
TRBV20-1,TRBJ2-7,CSAPIGRGPSYEQYF
TRBV28,TRBJ1-5,CASAQVLNQPQHF
TRBV5-1,TRBJ1-6,CASSLSSVNSPLHF
TRBV5-1,TRBJ1-1,CASSSTAAGLGEAFF
TRBV6-1,TRBJ1-2,CATSEQGAQYGYTF
TRBV14,TRBJ2-7,CASSQDTAGVVYEQYF
TRBV13,TRBJ2-1,CASSLNRGIGEQFF
TRBV18,TRBJ2-7,CASSPSGRKNEQYF
TRBV6-4,TRBJ2-3,CASKKTVASTDTQYF
TRBV7-6,TRBJ2-7,CASSPLVDEGEQYF
TRBV10-2,TRBJ2-5,CASSDGQGARFQETQYF
TRBV19,TRBJ1-4,CASSSTGRSEKLFF
TRBV18,TRBJ1-3,CASSPQAPSSGNTIYF
TRBV6-2/TRBV6-3,TRBJ2-7,CASSYDRNEQYF
TRBV6-2/TRBV6-3,TRBJ2-3,CASSQRLAGDTQYF
TRBV12-3/TRBV12-4,TRBJ2-3,CASMLGTISTDTQYF
TRBV19,TRBJ2-3,CASSIQTHSTDTQYF
TRBV30,TRBJ2-1,CAWSETSVSNEQFF
TRBV11-2,TRBJ2-7,CASSLERWGDDYEQYF
TRBV30,TRBJ2-7,CAWSKGPGPAYEQYF
TRBV3-1,TRBJ2-7,CASSDNRDFSYF
TRBV14,TRBJ2-7,CASSLDREYEQYF
TRBV28,TRBJ2-3,CASSRTSGDTQYF
TRBV10-3,TRBJ1-2,CAISDPDGSLYGYTF
TRBV7-2,TRBJ2-1,CASSPDGYNEQFF
TRBV27,TRBJ2-3,CASTRPDMDTQYF
TRBV15,TRBJ2-7,CATSRVMGQGLNEQYF
TRBV29-1,TRBJ1-4,CSVRSREHNEKLFF
TRBV4-1,TRBJ1-4,CASSQQDGEKLFF
TRBV6-9,TRBJ2-7,CARYYRYEQYF
TRBV6-2/TRBV6-3,TRBJ2-3,CASSYRQGVTDTQYF
TRBV6-1,TRBJ2-1,CASSERGLVRYNEQFF
TRBV10-3,TRBJ2-1,CAISELAGDLSYNEQFF
TRBV28,TRBJ2-7,CASSPQVLRGPSSYEQYF
TRBV19,TRBJ1-5,CASMVQGAGSNQPQHF
TRBV7-3,TRBJ2-6,CASSLQGSMISGANVLTF
TRBV5-6,TRBJ2-1,CASREAGNEQFF
TRBV11-2,TRBJ2-7,CASRDGQGVSYEQYF
TRBV7-8,TRBJ1-5,CASSVDNLNQPQHF
TRBV7-2,TRBJ1-1,CASSLQGDTEAFF
TRBV4-2,TRBJ2-7,CASSEEGGQGSYEQYF